The T cell receptor beta chain under discussion was sequenced for a study of vaccination and CD4 T cells after COVID-19 (dated by TCRdb to 2021 to 2024). For context, the study as a whole: Convalescent patients had a positive SARS-CoV-2 result on nasal swab PCR, and of these patients, about ten had mild disease and one had severe disease. Six males and four females were included in the convalescent cohort, with two Hispanic individuals, seven Caucasians, two Asians and one multiracial person represented. Post-vaccine blood samples were collected a median of around 70 days after the second vaccine dose, ranging from about 14 to 241 days. In control cultures, a CEFX viral epitope pool was used as positive control, an HIV-1 Nef peptide pool was used as negative control, or no peptide was added. Overlapping spike peptide pools from SARS-CoV-2 and from the common cold coronaviruses HCoV-NL63, HCoV-OC43 and HCoV-229E were used as culture stimuli. Two doses of either the Pfizer-BioNTech BNT162b2 vaccine (n=8) or the Moderna mRNA-1273 vaccine (n=2) were administered to participants. The spike-specific CD4+ TCR repertoire was compared before and after mRNA vaccination in approximately 9 COVID-19 convalescent patients and a few infection-naive healthy vaccine recipients. Post-COVID blood samples were collected from convalescent patients a median of approximately 93 days after diagnosis, with a range of about 35 to 170 days.

The treatment or condition label of this sample denotes: roughly 11-day PBMC culture with coronavirus spike peptide pools or control peptides (ViraFEST assay). The study used the ViraFEST assay, which expanded antigen-specific T cells with peptide pools and then identified expanded clonotypes by TCR sequencing. The convalescent patients' positive SARS-CoV-2 PCR tests were from March to December 2020, which was before the Alpha, Beta and Delta variants emerged in the United States. Each well held two million PBMCs cultured with roughly 10 ug/ml peptide pools in IMDM containing around 4.5% human AB serum and roughly 9.3 IU/ml IL-2. Half of the culture medium was replaced with fresh IL-2-containing medium on days 3 and 7. CD4+ T cells were isolated after around 9 days of culture through negative selection using the EasySep CD4+ T cell isolation kit. PBMCs were separated from whole blood using Ficoll-Paque Plus gradient centrifugation and then either used fresh or cryopreserved at -140C. Each culture condition was generally run in triplicate wells.

Receptor libraries were prepared by PCR. TCR sequencing of DNA from cultured CD4+ T cells used the Oncomine TCR Beta short-read assay at the Johns Hopkins FTIC core. Genomic DNA was extracted from the cultured CD4+ T cells with the QIAamp micro DNA kit. Oncomine TCR Beta libraries from cultured CD4+ T cells were pooled using unique dual indexes and sequenced on an Illumina iSeq 100. As for the original processing: Non-productive sequences were removed, and CDR3s that did not start with C, did not end with F or W, or were shorter than 7 amino acids were discarded. Antigen-specific clonotypes were identified with the MANAFEST web application by comparing peptide-stimulated wells with reference and other culture wells. To be called positive, a clone needed an FDR below 0.05, an odds ratio above 5, and a productive frequency above 0.1% in at least two of three replicate wells. A clonotype was classed as cross-reactive if the clonotype showed significant expansion both in SARS-CoV-2 spike wells and in at least one common cold coronavirus spike condition. CDR3 homology was assessed with Levenshtein distances (stringdist) and unrooted phylogenetic trees (ape) in R version 3.6.1. TCRdb handled the public reads itself, with Q25 trimming in fastp and clone calling in MiXCR, and kept productive beta chains. Rows with one shared CDR3 protein collapse into an entry with the most common genes and DNA. These V and J calls derive from TCRdb rather than the authors' analysis. Here the sample has about 18,000 distinct CDR3 sequences; around 28% occur a single time. Around a sixth of the sample is in the top ten clones.

On the study overall, not on this receptor specifically: The median number of SARS-CoV-2-reactive clonotypes rose from under 25 after infection to some 40 after vaccination, but the change was not significant. Only a relatively small number of convalescent patients were included in the study, and early timepoints following natural infection were not analyzed. Among the post-vaccine SARS-CoV-2-reactive clones in convalescent patients, a median approximately 90% showed up only after vaccination, which suggests vaccine-specific priming. Nearly all vaccine-specific clones in convalescent patients (304 of 307) were mono-reactive for SARS-CoV-2 spike rather than cross-reactive with common cold coronaviruses.

CDR1 and CDR2 are read off the germline V gene (reference sequence) as MNHEY and SMNVEV. The V end loses 6 bases and the J end loses 4 bases, and a stretch of 27 bases separates them. Counted from cysteine to phenylalanine, this CDR3 has 18 amino acids. Only the CDR3 DNA is retained, 54 bases long and in frame from the first base. About this clonotype itself: The antigen it binds to is not known. No much larger clone exists at a distance of one base, and base qualities are not known.

The clonotype was recovered from a human donor with COVID-19. Input material: cultured CD4+ T cells from blood. The chain links TRBV27 with TRBJ1-1, with a tentative D gene TRBD1 over 6 matching bases. The CDR3 is CASSSFIARGGRFTEAFF. The nucleotide sequence reads as follows: TGTGCCAGCAGCTCGTTCATTGCGAGAGGGGGGCGTTTCACTGAAGCTTTCTTT.